This is a list of T cell receptor beta chains from one sample in a study of cytomegalovirus exposure and HLA in healthy donors. Clones were read by immunoSEQ multiplex PCR, and TCRdb kept only the in-frame ones, dropping some. Of 150,000 or so clones listed, over 75% are singletons. Sequencing input: PBMCs. These TCRs come from a woman between 50 and 59 years old in good health and CMV-seropositive. The CDR3 runs from the conserved cysteine through the conserved F or W. The D gene is left open where the match is weak. Where a row states a size, it is once, few, many or the class of an expanded clone; other rows omit it.

V	size	J	D	DNA	CDR3
TRBV29-1	.	TRBJ1-2	TRBD1	TGCAGCGTACCGACAGGGTATGGCTATGGCTACACCTTC	CSVPTGYGYGYTF
TRBV4-3	.	TRBJ2-5	TRBD2	TGCGCCAGCAGCCAAGAGGGACTAGCGGGGGAGACCCAGTACTTC	CASSQEGLAGETQYF
TRBV2	.	TRBJ2-2	TRBD1	TGTGCCAGCAGTCTACAGGGGGCGTGGACCGGGGAGCTGTTTTTT	CASSLQGAWTGELFF
TRBV30	.	TRBJ1-1	.	TGTGCCTGGAGTGTAAGCTCAGGGGTTCGAAAAGCTTTCTTT	CAWSVSSGVRKAFF
TRBV25-1	.	TRBJ2-7	.	TGTGCCAGCAGCCAAACAGGGTTTGACGACGAGCAGTACTTC	CASSQTGFDDEQYF
TRBV28	.	TRBJ2-1	TRBD2	TGTGCCAGCAGTTCCAGCGGGGTTTTATACAATGAGCAGTTCTTC	CASSSSGVLYNEQFF
TRBV30	.	TRBJ2-3	TRBD1	TGTGCCTGGAGGGCAACAGGGGGCAGTTGGACAGATACGCAGTATTTT	CAWRATGGSWTDTQYF
TRBV12-5	few	TRBJ1-1	.	TGTGCTAGTGGTTTGGCGGGGGCTGAAGCTTTCTTT	CASGLAGAEAFF
TRBV7-9	.	TRBJ2-7	.	TGTGCCAGCAGCCTCCAGGGCCTCGAGTACGAGCAGTACTTC	CASSLQGLEYEQYF
TRBV4-1	.	TRBJ1-2	.	TGCGCCAGCAGCCACCCGGACAGAGCTAACTATGGCTACACCTTC	CASSHPDRANYGYTF
TRBV7-3	.	TRBJ2-6	.	TGTGCCAGCAGCCCAAGCTCTCGGGCCAACGTCCTGACTTTC	CASSPSSRANVLTF
TRBV10-3	.	TRBJ2-3	.	TGTGCCGTACACCAGGGGAAGTTGGGAGATACGCAGTATTTT	CAVHQGKLGDTQYF
TRBV4-1	.	TRBJ1-5	.	TGCGCCAGCAGCCAAGATTGGGCAGGGTCTTATGGCAATCAGCCCCAGCATTTT	CASSQDWAGSYGNQPQHF
TRBV2	once	TRBJ2-5	TRBD2	TGTGCCAGCAGAAACAGACTAGCGGGGCAAGAGACCCAGTACTTC	CASRNRLAGQETQYF
TRBV6-4	.	TRBJ1-5	.	TGTGCCAGCAGTGACGGACAGAATCAGCCCCAGCATTTT	CASSDGQNQPQHF
TRBV12-2	.	TRBJ1-1	.	TGTGCAAGTCGCCCCGAACCCCAGGGTCCCAACACTGAAGCTTTCTTT	CASRPEPQGPNTEAFF
TRBV29-1	few	TRBJ1-1	.	TGCAGCGTTGAAAAGGGCCAGGGTATTACTCACACTGAAGCTTTCTTT	CSVEKGQGITHTEAFF
TRBV5-1	few	TRBJ2-7	.	TGCGCCAGCAGCTTGGGTACCTACGAGCAGTACTTC	CASSLGTYEQYF